Here is one TCR beta chain with its context. The data are from a study of blood T cell repertoires in COVID-19. In the study overall: Sample material is recorded as cDNA or gDNA derived from T cells, B-cell-depleted T cells, or PBMCs.

Methods used by the authors: Reference gene primer amplification gave estimated nucleated cell counts. Measured with immunoSEQ multiplex PCR; TCRdb has only the in-frame clones, and not every one. The DNA gave D and trimming, while V, J and clone size come from that table. This sample has under 130,000 clones, with 80% to 90% found just once. The CDR3 sequence is 16 residues long. The germline CDR1 and CDR2 sequences are LNHDA and SQIVND (reference sequence). The germline V and J ends were trimmed by 3 bases and 4 bases, with 16 bases remaining between them. This receptor was taken from a human donor in a cohort sampled during active COVID-19. The sequenced sample was peripheral blood. The chain carries TRBV19 and TRBJ2-1; D uncertain. CDR3 bases: TGTGCCAGTAGTATGGGCTCGGCGAGTGGGTACAATGAGCAGTTCTTC. Translating it yields CASSMGSASGYNEQFF.